This T cell receptor beta chain was captured in a study of sequential checkpoint blockade in melanoma. About the research overall: Patients were randomized 1:1 to nivolumab-then-ipilimumab or ipilimumab-then-nivolumab first-line. Maintenance nivolumab came after either treatment sequence.

Only in-frame clones appear in the TCRdb table, and some are missing; sequencing was by immunoSEQ multiplex PCR. The sample records around 19,000 clones, around 70% being singletons. The treatment is: randomized to nivolumab then ipilimumab (arm A) or the reverse (arm B). Patients had received no earlier DNA-damaging chemotherapy. Live CD3+CD8+ CD19− CD56− cells were sorted from PBMCs. This clonotype was obtained from a human donor with melanoma. Here the sequenced sample was CD8+ T cells sorted from blood (inferred from file names), taken from a patient given nivolumab and ipilimumab in sequence.

The CDR3 DNA reads as TGTGCCAGCACCACCCGGGACACATATCAGCCCCAGCATTTT. It specifies CASTTRDTYQPQHF. V gene TRBV28 combines with J gene TRBJ1-5; possibly TRBD1 for D (6 bases). CDR1 and CDR2 from the germline V gene are MDHEN and SYDVKM. V was pared by 7 bases and J by 5 bases, with 15 bases between. The CDR3 spans 14 residues.